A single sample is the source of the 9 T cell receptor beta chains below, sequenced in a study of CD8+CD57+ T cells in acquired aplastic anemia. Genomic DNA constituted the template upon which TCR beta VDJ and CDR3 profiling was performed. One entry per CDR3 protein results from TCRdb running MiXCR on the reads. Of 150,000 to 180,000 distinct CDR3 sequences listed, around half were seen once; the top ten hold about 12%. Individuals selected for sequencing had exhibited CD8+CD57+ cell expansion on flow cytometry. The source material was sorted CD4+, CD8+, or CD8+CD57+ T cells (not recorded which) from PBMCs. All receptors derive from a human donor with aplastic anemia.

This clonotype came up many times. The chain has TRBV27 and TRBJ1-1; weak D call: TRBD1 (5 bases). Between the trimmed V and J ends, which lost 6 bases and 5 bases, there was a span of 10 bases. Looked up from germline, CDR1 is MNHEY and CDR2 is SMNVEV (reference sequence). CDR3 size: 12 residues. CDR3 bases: TGTGCCAGCAGGGCCTGGGGGACTGAAGCTTTCTTT. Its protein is CASRAWGTEAFF.

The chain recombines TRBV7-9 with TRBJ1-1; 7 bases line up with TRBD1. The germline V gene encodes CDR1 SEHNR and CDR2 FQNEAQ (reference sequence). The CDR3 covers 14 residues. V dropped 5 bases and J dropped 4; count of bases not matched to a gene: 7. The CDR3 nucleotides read TGTGCCAGCAGCCTGACAGGGAGTCGCACTGAAGCTTTCTTT. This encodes CASSLTGSRTEAFF.

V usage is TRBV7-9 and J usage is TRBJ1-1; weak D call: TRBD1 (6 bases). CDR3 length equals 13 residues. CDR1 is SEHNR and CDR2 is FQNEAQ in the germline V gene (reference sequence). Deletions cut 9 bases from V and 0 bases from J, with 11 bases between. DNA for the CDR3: TGTGCCAGTCAGGGGACCATGAACACTGAAGCTTTCTTT. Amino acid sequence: CASQGTMNTEAFF. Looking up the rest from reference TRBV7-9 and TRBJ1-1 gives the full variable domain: DTGVSQNPRHKITKRGQNVTFRCDPISEHNRLYWYRQTLGQGPEFLTYFQNEAQLEKSRLLSDRFSAERPKGSFSTLEIQRTEQGDSAMYLCASQGTMNTEAFFGQGTRLTVV.

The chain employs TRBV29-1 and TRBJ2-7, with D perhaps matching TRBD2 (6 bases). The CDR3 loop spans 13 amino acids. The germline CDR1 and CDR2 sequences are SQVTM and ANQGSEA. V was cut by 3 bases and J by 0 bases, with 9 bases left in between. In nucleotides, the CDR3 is TGCAGCGTTGATCGGGGGAGCTCCTACGAGCAGTACTTC. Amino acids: CSVDRGSSYEQYF.

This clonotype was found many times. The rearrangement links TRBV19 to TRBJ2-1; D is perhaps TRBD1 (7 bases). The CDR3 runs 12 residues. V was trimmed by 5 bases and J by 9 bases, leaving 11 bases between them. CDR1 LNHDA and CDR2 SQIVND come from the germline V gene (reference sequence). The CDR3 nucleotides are TGTGCCAGTAGTTGGCAGGGGGGTGAGCAGTTCTTC. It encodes CASSWQGGEQFF.

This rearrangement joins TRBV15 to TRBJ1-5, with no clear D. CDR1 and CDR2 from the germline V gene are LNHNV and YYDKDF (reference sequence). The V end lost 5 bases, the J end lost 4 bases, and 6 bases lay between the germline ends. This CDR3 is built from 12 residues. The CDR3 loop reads CATSSSNQPQHF. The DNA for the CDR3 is TGTGCCACCAGCTCCTCAAATCAGCCCCAGCATTTT.

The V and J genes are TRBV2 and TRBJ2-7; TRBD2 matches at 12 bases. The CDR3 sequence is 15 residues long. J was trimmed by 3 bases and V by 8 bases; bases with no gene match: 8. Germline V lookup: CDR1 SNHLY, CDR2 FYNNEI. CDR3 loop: CASHGLAGPSYEQYF. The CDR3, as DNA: TGTGCCAGCCACGGACTAGCGGGACCGAGCTACGAGCAGTACTTC.

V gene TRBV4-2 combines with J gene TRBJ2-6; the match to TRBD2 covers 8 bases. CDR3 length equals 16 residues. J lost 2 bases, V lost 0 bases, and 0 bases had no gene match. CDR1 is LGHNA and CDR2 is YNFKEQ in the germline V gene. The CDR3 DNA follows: TGTGCCAGCAGCCAAGAAGCGGGAGCTGGGGCCAACGTCCTGACTTTC. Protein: CASSQEAGAGANVLTF.

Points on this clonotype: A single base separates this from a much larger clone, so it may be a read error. CDR3 in amino acids: CASSEELAITDTQDF. Written as DNA, the CDR3 is TGTGCCAGCAGTGAAGAGCTAGCGATCACAGATACGCAGGATTTT. This chain uses TRBV6-1 with TRBJ2-3; possibly TRBD2 for D (6 bases). The V gene's germline CDR1 is MNHNS and CDR2 SASEGT. CDR3 size: 15 residues.